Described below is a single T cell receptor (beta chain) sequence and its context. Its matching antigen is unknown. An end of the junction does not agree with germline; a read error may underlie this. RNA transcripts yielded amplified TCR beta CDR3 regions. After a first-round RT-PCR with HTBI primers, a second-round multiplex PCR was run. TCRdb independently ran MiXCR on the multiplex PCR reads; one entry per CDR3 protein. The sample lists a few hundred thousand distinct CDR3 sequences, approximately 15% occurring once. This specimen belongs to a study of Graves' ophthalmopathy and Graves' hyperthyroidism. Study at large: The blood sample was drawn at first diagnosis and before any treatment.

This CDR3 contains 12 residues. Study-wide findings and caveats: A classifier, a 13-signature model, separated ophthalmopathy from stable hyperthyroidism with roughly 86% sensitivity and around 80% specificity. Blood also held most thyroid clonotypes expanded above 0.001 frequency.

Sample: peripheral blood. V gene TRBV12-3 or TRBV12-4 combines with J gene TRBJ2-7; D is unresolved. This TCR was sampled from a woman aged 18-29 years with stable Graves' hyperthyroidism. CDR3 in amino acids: CAGTRTLHEQYF. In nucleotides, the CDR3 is TGCGCCGGCACCCGGACCCTCCACGAGCAGTACTTC.